This T cell receptor (beta chain) was observed in a study of shared clonotypes between healthy human individuals. Background on the study: Plates per donor: three CD4 naive, three CD4 memory, two CD8 naive, one CD8 memory.

V gave up 11 bases and J gave up 6 bases, with 26 bases separating them. Looked up from germline, CDR1 is SNHLY and CDR2 is FYNNEI. The CDR3 loop spans 15 amino acids. Libraries were prepared by immunoSEQ multiplex PCR; TCRdb keeps only in-frame clonotypes and omits some of them. The data contain 2 million to 3 million clones, 80% to 95% of them singletons. Sample: naive CD4+ T cells from PBMCs. As to subset: CD45RA+ positively selected. This chain joins TRBV2 and TRBJ2-7; tentatively, D is TRBD1 (6 bases). This clonotype originated in a man in his late teens or twenties in good health. Some clones in this sample may be carry-over from other donors' samples. As DNA, the CDR3 is TGTGCCGTTATCACGAGGGCAGGGGTCAGGGGCGAGCAGTACTTC. Protein: CAVITRAGVRGEQYF.